This T cell receptor beta chain comes out of a study of cytomegalovirus exposure and HLA in healthy donors. Broader study findings: The finding came from a later analysis; first-cohort TCR clusters tended to co-occur in the 110 or so validation repertoires.

About this clone: Its antigen is not identified.

Sequencing was performed with immunoSEQ multiplex PCR; in TCRdb, only in-frame clones are kept and a portion is missing. The repertoire consists of 120,000 to 150,000 clones, with 85% to 90% occurring once and the leading ten covering 2.5% to 4%. The donors were members of the validation cohort comprising about 120 subjects, separate from the approximately 670-subject first cohort. V dropped 3 bases and J dropped 8 bases, with 7 bases sitting between them. The CDR3 is 12 residues long. Germline V lookup: CDR1 MNHNS, CDR2 SASEGT. The sequenced sample was PBMCs. The TCR comes from a woman under 30 in good health and CMV-seropositive. The chain links TRBV6-1 to TRBJ1-4; unclear D gene. The CDR3 DNA is TGTGCCAGCAGTGAGGTACAGGAAAAACTGTTTTTT. Residues: CASSEVQEKLFF.